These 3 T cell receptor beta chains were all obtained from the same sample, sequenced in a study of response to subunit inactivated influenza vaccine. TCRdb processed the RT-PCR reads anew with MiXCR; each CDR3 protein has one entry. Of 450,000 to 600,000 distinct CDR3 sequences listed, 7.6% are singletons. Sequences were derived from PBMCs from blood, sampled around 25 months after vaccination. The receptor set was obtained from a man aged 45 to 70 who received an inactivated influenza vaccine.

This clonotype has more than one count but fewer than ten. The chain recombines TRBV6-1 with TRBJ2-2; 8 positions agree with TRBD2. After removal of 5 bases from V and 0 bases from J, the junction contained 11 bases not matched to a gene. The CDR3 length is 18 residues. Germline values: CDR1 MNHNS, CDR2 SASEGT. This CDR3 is CASSRGSSGGANTGELFF. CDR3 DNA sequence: TGTGCCAGCAGTCGTGGTAGCAGCGGGGGTGCGAACACCGGGGAGCTGTTTTTT.

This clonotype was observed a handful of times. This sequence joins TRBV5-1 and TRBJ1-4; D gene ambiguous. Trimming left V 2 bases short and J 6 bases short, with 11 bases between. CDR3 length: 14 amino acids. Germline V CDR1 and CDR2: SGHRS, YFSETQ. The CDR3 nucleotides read TGCGCCAGCAGCTTACACCCTCGCGATGAAAAACTGTTTTTT. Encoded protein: CASSLHPRDEKLFF.

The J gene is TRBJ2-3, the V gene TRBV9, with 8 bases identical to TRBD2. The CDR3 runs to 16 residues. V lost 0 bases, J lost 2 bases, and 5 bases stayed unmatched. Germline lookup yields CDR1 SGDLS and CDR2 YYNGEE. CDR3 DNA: TGTGCCAGCAGCGTAGTTTCCGGGAGGGTCACAGATACGCAGTATTTT. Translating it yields CASSVVSGRVTDTQYF.